What follows are 6 T cell receptor beta chains derived from one specimen sequenced in a study of shared clonotypes between healthy human individuals. Data came from immunoSEQ multiplex PCR; TCRdb stores just in-frame clones and leaves some out. There are about 1.1 million clones in the sample; 70% to 80% occur only once, and almost 0.9% lies in the top ten. The sample taken for sequencing was memory CD4+ T cells from PBMCs. Noted subset: CD45RA-negative fraction. These receptors all come from a man between 18 and 29 years old in good health. Some clones in this sample may be carry-over from other donors' samples.

The V call is TRBV7-3, the J call TRBJ2-2; 11 nucleotides line up with TRBD2. In germline, CDR1 is SGHTA, CDR2 FQGTGA. Trimming took 5 bases from V and 6 from J; bases not matched to a gene: 5. The CDR3 length is 15 residues. The CDR3 nucleotides read TGTGCCAGCAGCCCTGGACTAGCGGGTTCCGGGGAGCTGTTTTTT. Amino acid sequence: CASSPGLAGSGELFF.

This chain joins TRBV19 and TRBJ2-1; 7 bases line up with TRBD1. Germline CDR1 reads LNHDA; CDR2 reads SQIVND (reference sequence). The CDR3 is 16 residues long. The J segment lost 6 bases and the V segment lost 3 bases, leaving 11 bases of the junction unmatched. The CDR3 coding sequence is TGTGCCAGTAGTATGGGCCGGGACAGACCCATCAATGAGCAGTTCTTC. Its translation is CASSMGRDRPINEQFF.

The V call is TRBV18, the J call TRBJ1-2; D is possibly TRBD1 (5 bases). Trimming cost V 1 base and J 12 bases, with 15 bases left between them. Germline CDR1 is KGHSH and CDR2 is LQKENI. The CDR3 is 13 amino acids. The CDR3, as DNA: TGTGCCAGCTCACCACATCAGGGCGGGGAGCACACCTTC. Translation gives CASSPHQGGEHTF.

With regard to this clone: Other DNA sequences in the sample encode the same CDR3. The chain couples TRBV7-3 to TRBJ2-7; D unclear. Trimming pared 0 bases from V and 6 bases from J, leaving 6 bases between. The CDR3 spans 12 residues. Germline V gene data show CDR1 as SGHTA and CDR2 as FQGTGA. CDR3 DNA sequence: TGTGCCAGCAGCTTAACTGGCGGCGAGCAGTACTTC. This sequence encodes CASSLTGGEQYF.

Note on this clone: This CDR3 is also generated by other DNA sequences in the sample. The genes are TRBV5-1 and TRBJ1-1; unclear D gene. Germline values: CDR1 SGHRS, CDR2 YFSETQ. Deletions cut 0 bases from V and 2 bases from J, with 11 bases between. The CDR3 totals 15 residues. This CDR3 is CASSLVGGTNTEAFF. The DNA of the CDR3 is TGCGCCAGCAGCTTGGTAGGCGGCACTAACACTGAAGCTTTCTTT. The full variable domain, with the rest looked up from reference TRBV5-1 and TRBJ1-1, is KAGVTQTPRYLIKTRGQQVTLSCSPISGHRSVSWYQQTPGQGLQFLFEYFSETQRNKGNFPGRFSGRQFSNSRSEMNVSTLELGDSALYLCASSLVGGTNTEAFFGQGTRLTVV.

This chain uses TRBV11-2 with TRBJ1-2, with 12 bases identical to TRBD1. The CDR3 covers 14 residues. Germline V gene sequence: CDR1 SGHAT, CDR2 FQNNGV. Trimming removed 4 bases from V and 7 bases from J; junction bases left unmatched: 4. CDR3 protein: CASSYRDRGLGYTF. The DNA for the CDR3 is TGTGCCAGCAGCTACCGGGACAGGGGGCTTGGCTACACCTTC.